Below, 32 T cell receptor beta chains from the same sample are listed, as sequenced in a study of shared clonotypes between healthy human individuals. Some clones are missing from TCRdb's copy, which holds only in-frame ones; the method was immunoSEQ multiplex PCR. Of some 2,000,000 clones listed, approximately 94% are singletons. Sample: naive CD4+ T cells sorted from blood. The subset is: CD45RA+ positively selected. The receptors derive from a man between 18 and 29 years old in good health.

The CDR3, as DNA: TGTGCCAGCAGCCCGACTAGCGGAGCCTACAATGAGCAGTTCTTC. Its translation is CASSPTSGAYNEQFF. The chain is built from TRBV11-2 and TRBJ2-1, with TRBD2 identical over 9 bases. The CDR3 is 15 residues long. Germline lookup yields CDR1 SGHAT and CDR2 FQNNGV. Trimming took 5 bases from V and 2 from J; bases not matched to a gene: 4.

This rearrangement joins TRBV9 to TRBJ2-7; D gene uncertain. This CDR3 has 14 amino acids. The V end was cut by 0 bases, the J end by 7 bases, with 14 bases between. Germline V gene data show CDR1 as SGDLS and CDR2 as YYNGEE. CDR3 in amino acids: CASSVDGTRGEQYF. Here the CDR3 DNA reads TGTGCCAGCAGCGTAGATGGCACTCGTGGAGAGCAGTACTTC. The entire variable domain, with the rest obtained from reference TRBV9 and TRBJ2-7, is as follows: DSGVTQTPKHLITATGQRVTLRCSPRSGDLSVYWYQQSLDQGLQFLIQYYNGEERAKGNILERFSAQQFPDLHSELNLSSLELGDSALYFCASSVDGTRGEQYFGPGTRLTVT.

J is TRBJ1-1 and V is TRBV28; 9 nucleotides align to TRBD1. The V and J ends lost 3 bases and 7 bases, in that order; junction bases with no gene match: 6. Germline V gene lookup returns CDR1 MDHEN and CDR2 SYDVKM. CDR3 length equals 14 residues. The CDR3 nucleotides are TGTGCCAGCAGTTTCTGGGACAGGGTCGTTGAAGCTTTCTTT. The encoded protein is CASSFWDRVVEAFF.

The chain carries TRBV6-5 and TRBJ1-1; possible D gene TRBD1, 5 bases. Trimming removed 0 bases from V and 10 bases from J, with 12 bases in between. This CDR3 is 13 amino acids long. CDR1 MNHEY and CDR2 SVGAGI come from the germline V gene. The CDR3 sequence is CASSYSMGGSAFF. The CDR3, as DNA: TGTGCCAGCAGTTACTCGATGGGGGGTTCAGCTTTCTTT.

The rearrangement joins TRBV9 to TRBJ2-5; 8 bases fit TRBD2. CDR1 and CDR2 from the germline V gene are SGDLS and YYNGEE. V trimming: 2 bases; J trimming: 5 bases; junction bases outside the gene matches: 5. The CDR3 runs 14 residues. The CDR3 reads CASSVELAAETQYF. The DNA for the CDR3 is TGTGCCAGCAGCGTTGAACTAGCGGCGGAGACCCAGTACTTC.

This clone was observed once. The gene calls are TRBV5-1 and TRBJ2-4; D tentatively reads TRBD1 or TRBD2 (6 bases each). Germline CDR1 SGHRS, CDR2 YFSETQ. The CDR3 contains 15 residues. The V end lost 0 bases, the J end lost 7 bases, and 14 bases lay between the germline ends. As DNA, the CDR3 is TGCGCCAGCAGCTTGGTACAGGGAGGTAGTAACATTCAGTACTTC. As protein: CASSLVQGGSNIQYF.

V gene TRBV4-1 combines with J gene TRBJ2-7, with D perhaps matching TRBD2 (7 bases). Trimming stripped 3 bases from V and 0 bases from J, with 15 bases between. Germline CDR1 MGHRA, CDR2 YSYEKL. This CDR3 has 16 residues. The CDR3 sequence: CASSQATRGASYEQYF. The CDR3 bases are TGCGCCAGCAGCCAGGCGACACGGGGGGCCTCCTACGAGCAGTACTTC.

The J gene is TRBJ2-7, the V gene TRBV29-1; unclear D gene. There are 13 residues in the CDR3. Germline CDR1 reads SQVTM; CDR2 reads ANQGSEA. The V end lost 5 bases, the J end lost 2 bases, and 13 bases lay between the germline ends. CDR3 DNA: TGCAGCGTTCAGAGGCCCCTAACCTACGAGCAGTACTTC. The encoded protein is CSVQRPLTYEQYF.

The genes are TRBV7-8 and TRBJ1-6, with D hard to call. Germline values: CDR1 SGHVS, CDR2 FQNEAQ. Trimming pared 5 bases from V and 5 bases from J, leaving 13 bases between. The length of the CDR3 is 15 residues. CDR3 bases: TGTGCCAGCAGCATCGAATTTAGGGATAATTCACCCCTCCACTTT. Its translation: CASSIEFRDNSPLHF.

Comment on this clone: Other DNA sequences of this sample code for an identical CDR3. The chain uses TRBV5-6 and TRBJ1-3, with D uncertain. Deletions cut 0 bases from V and 0 bases from J, with 4 bases between. The CDR3 runs 14 residues. CDR1 and CDR2 from the germline V gene are SGHDT and YYEEEE. The CDR3 spells CASSLGSSGNTIYF. The CDR3 DNA sequence: TGTGCCAGCAGCTTGGGAAGCTCTGGAAACACCATATATTTT.

The V call is TRBV7-9, the J call TRBJ2-7; D is perhaps TRBD1 (6 bases). The CDR3 is made up of 13 amino acids. V lost 2 bases to trimming and J lost 3 bases, with 8 bases between them. Germline V CDR1 and CDR2: SEHNR, FQNEAQ (reference sequence). The DNA for the CDR3 is TGTGCCAGCAGCTTATGGGACAACTACGAGCAGTACTTC. As protein: CASSLWDNYEQYF.

The CDR3 sequence: CASSLVGGREAFF. The CDR3 bases are TGTGCCAGCAGCTTAGTGGGGGGTCGTGAAGCTTTCTTT. The chain uses TRBV11-2 and TRBJ1-1; maybe TRBD1 (5 bases). V was cut by 1 base and J by 7 bases, with 10 bases left in between. CDR3 length: 13 amino acids. Germline V gene data show CDR1 as SGHAT and CDR2 as FQNNGV. Looking up the rest from reference TRBV11-2 and TRBJ1-1 gives the full variable domain: EAGVAQSPRYKIIEKRQSVAFWCNPISGHATLYWYQQILGQGPKLLIQFQNNGVVDDSQLPKDRFSAERLKGVDSTLKIQPAKLEDSAVYLCASSLVGGREAFFGQGTRLTVV.

This sequence joins TRBV7-9 and TRBJ2-1, with 14 bases identical to TRBD2. V trimming: 3 bases; J trimming: 12 bases; junction bases outside the gene matches: 13. Germline V lookup: CDR1 SEHNR, CDR2 FQNEAQ (reference sequence). The CDR3 contains 17 residues. The DNA for the CDR3 is TGTGCCAGCAGCTTCGGGACTAGCGGGAGCCCTAATGATGGGCAGTTCTTC. Its translation: CASSFGTSGSPNDGQFF.

The chain links TRBV28 to TRBJ1-1, with TRBD1 matching 8 bases. The CDR3 totals 16 residues. Germline CDR1 is MDHEN and CDR2 is SYDVKM. Trimming removed 2 bases from V and 1 base from J; junction bases left unmatched: 6. CDR3 region: CASSLSRGLANTEAFF. Here the CDR3 DNA reads TGTGCCAGCAGTTTAAGCAGGGGGCTTGCGAACACTGAAGCTTTCTTT.

This chain uses TRBV9 with TRBJ1-6; 7 nucleotides match TRBD1. The CDR3 has 16 residues. Trimming cost V 0 bases and J 5 bases; bases outside gene matches: 5. Germline V gene sequence: CDR1 SGDLS, CDR2 YYNGEE. The CDR3 region is CASSVGRDSDNSPLHF. In DNA, the CDR3 is TGTGCCAGCAGCGTAGGTAGGGACAGCGATAATTCACCCCTCCACTTT.

This clone was recorded only once. This chain uses TRBV9 with TRBJ1-5, with unresolved D. Germline lookup yields CDR1 SGDLS and CDR2 YYNGEE. The CDR3 sequence is 14 residues long. V lost 4 bases and J lost 3, with 11 bases in between. The CDR3 sequence is CASSSTASNQPQHF. The CDR3 bases are TGTGCCAGCAGCTCCACAGCGTCCAATCAGCCCCAGCATTTT.

This clone was seen only once. The CDR3 region has the DNA TGTGCCAGCAGCGACAGGTCGAACACTGAAGCTTTCTTT. Amino acid sequence: CASSDRSNTEAFF. J is TRBJ1-1 and V is TRBV6-5, with D possibly matching TRBD1 (6 bases). The V end lost 6 bases, the J end lost 1 base, and 9 bases lay between the germline ends. Germline-derived CDR1 and CDR2 are MNHEY and SVGAGI. This CDR3 comprises 13 residues.

This clone was observed a few times. This sequence joins TRBV28 and TRBJ2-7; D unclear. The CDR3 is 14 residues long. V was trimmed by 7 bases and J by 1 base, leaving 14 bases between them. Germline lookup yields CDR1 MDHEN and CDR2 SYDVKM. The CDR3 loop is CASIPHGKSYEQYF. Here the CDR3 DNA reads TGTGCCAGCATCCCTCACGGCAAGTCCTACGAGCAGTACTTC.

This clone has only a few counts. The chain carries TRBV5-4 and TRBJ2-1; possible D gene TRBD2, 5 bases. CDR1 and CDR2 (germline): SGHNT, YYREEE (reference sequence). Trimming left V 3 bases short and J 1 base short, with 14 bases between. This CDR3 is built from 16 residues. This chain's CDR3 is CASSSIYGGSYNEQFF. Written as DNA, the CDR3 is TGTGCCAGCAGCTCGATCTATGGAGGATCCTACAATGAGCAGTTCTTC.

Remarks on this clone: The junction shows a germline mismatch at one end, possibly a read error. The chain combines TRBV19 with TRBJ2-3; 7 bases line up with TRBD2. Looked up from germline, CDR1 is LNHDA and CDR2 is SQIVND (reference sequence). The CDR3 is 14 residues long. CDR3 coding DNA: TGTGCCAGTAGCCAAGGGAGGGGCACGGATACGCAGTATTTT. Translating gives CASSQGRGTDTQYF.

The CDR3 here is CASSPPAEWANSPLHF. Here the CDR3 DNA reads TGTGCCAGCAGCCCCCCTGCGGAGTGGGCTAATTCACCCCTCCACTTT. V and J are TRBV6-6 and TRBJ1-6, with D unclear. Germline V gives CDR1 MNHNY, CDR2 SVGAGI (reference sequence). The CDR3 has 16 residues. The V gene lost 6 bases and the J gene lost 6 bases, with 18 bases spanning the gap.

V usage is TRBV7-9 and J usage is TRBJ2-1, with D maybe TRBD2 (6 bases). CDR3 size: 16 residues. V was clipped by 7 bases and J by 5 bases, with 21 bases between them. Germline V gives CDR1 SEHNR, CDR2 FQNEAQ (reference sequence). CDR3 residues: CASTPEGLAEHNEQFF. As DNA, the CDR3 is TGTGCCAGCACTCCAGAGGGGTTAGCGGAACACAATGAGCAGTTCTTC.

This rearrangement joins TRBV2 to TRBJ2-1; TRBD2 matches at 11 bases. Losses at the gene ends were 4 bases for V and 6 bases for J; bases not matched to a gene: 5. The length of the CDR3 is 15 residues. Germline assignment: CDR1 SNHLY and CDR2 FYNNEI. Here the CDR3 reads CASSVETSGANEQFF. The DNA for the CDR3 is TGTGCCAGCAGTGTGGAGACTAGCGGGGCCAATGAGCAGTTCTTC.

V usage is TRBV14 and J usage is TRBJ1-6; the D is unclear. The germline V gene encodes CDR1 SGHDN and CDR2 FVKESK. Trimming left V 0 bases short and J 4 bases short, with 10 bases between. CDR3 length: 16 residues. The CDR3 protein is CASSQDLGTYNSPLHF. CDR3 DNA: TGTGCCAGCAGCCAAGACCTAGGAACGTATAATTCACCCCTCCACTTT. The full variable domain, with the rest looked up from reference TRBV14 and TRBJ1-6, is EAGVTQFPSHSVIEKGQTVTLRCDPISGHDNLYWYRRVMGKEIKFLLHFVKESKQDESGMPNNRFLAERTGGTYSTLKVQPAELEDSGVYFCASSQDLGTYNSPLHFGNGTRLTVT.

The chain uses TRBV9 and TRBJ1-4, with D unresolved. The CDR3 is 14 residues long. The V end lost 3 bases, the J end lost 4 bases, and 10 bases lay between the germline ends. From germline, CDR1 is SGDLS and CDR2 YYNGEE. CDR3 bases: TGTGCCAGCAGCGATACAGCCAATAATGAAAAACTGTTTTTT. Protein product: CASSDTANNEKLFF. The whole variable domain, remainder taken from reference TRBV9 and TRBJ1-4, is DSGVTQTPKHLITATGQRVTLRCSPRSGDLSVYWYQQSLDQGLQFLIQYYNGEERAKGNILERFSAQQFPDLHSELNLSSLELGDSALYFCASSDTANNEKLFFGSGTQLSVL.

This clone has a single count. This chain uses TRBV6-6 with TRBJ2-5; D might be TRBD2 (6 bases). Trimming removed 0 bases from V and 2 bases from J, with 10 bases in between. Germline V gene lookup returns CDR1 MNHNY and CDR2 SVGAGI (reference sequence). The CDR3 extends over 15 amino acids. Here the CDR3 DNA reads TGTGCCAGCAGTTACTCCTACAGCGGGCAAGAGACCCAGTACTTC. This encodes CASSYSYSGQETQYF.

The CDR3 here is CASSLGSSQETQYF. The CDR3, as DNA: TGTGCCAGCAGCTTAGGTTCCAGCCAAGAGACCCAGTACTTC. The V and J genes are TRBV7-6 and TRBJ2-5; D gene unclear. This CDR3 contains 14 residues. V lost 1 base, J lost 1 base, and 7 bases lay in between. Looked up from germline, CDR1 is SGHVS and CDR2 is FNYEAQ. Supplemented by reference TRBV7-6 and TRBJ2-5, the full variable domain reads GAGVSQSPRYKVTKRGQDVALRCDPISGHVSLYWYRQALGQGPEFLTYFNYEAQQDKSGLPNDRFSAERPEGSISTLTIQRTEQRDSAMYRCASSLGSSQETQYFGPGTRLLVL.

The chain recombines TRBV30 with TRBJ2-7; TRBD1 matches 8 bases. This CDR3 is 15 amino acids long. Germline CDR1 is GTSNPN and CDR2 is SVGIG (reference sequence). After removal of 8 bases from V and 5 bases from J, the junction contained 17 bases not matched to a gene. CDR3 nucleotides: TGTGCCACAAGCCGGGGGCTGACAGGGGAACACGAGCAGTACTTC. Encoded protein: CATSRGLTGEHEQYF. The full variable domain, with the rest looked up from reference TRBV30 and TRBJ2-7, is SQTIHQWPATLVQPVGSPLSLECTVEGTSNPNLYWYRQAAGRGLQLLFYSVGIGQISSEVPQNLSASRPQDRQFILSSKKLLLSDSGFYLCATSRGLTGEHEQYFGPGTRLTVT.

In the case of this clone: This same CDR3 is encoded by further DNA sequences in the sample. The rearrangement joins TRBV18 to TRBJ2-7; D remains unclear. Trimming removed 0 bases from V and 0 bases from J, with 6 bases in between. The germline V gene has CDR1 KGHSH and CDR2 LQKENI. CDR3 length equals 14 residues. The CDR3 here is CASSPPPGSYEQYF. CDR3 nucleotide sequence: TGTGCCAGCTCACCACCCCCGGGCTCCTACGAGCAGTACTTC.

The V and J genes are TRBV29-1 and TRBJ2-3; TRBD2 might be the D (6 bases). CDR1 and CDR2 (germline): SQVTM, ANQGSEA. V lost 6 bases to trimming and J lost 1 base, with 14 bases between them. The CDR3 has 14 residues. CDR3 in amino acids: CSVQGSGGTDTQYF. CDR3 in DNA: TGCAGCGTCCAAGGGTCGGGGGGCACAGATACGCAGTATTTT.

The V and J genes are TRBV5-1 and TRBJ2-4; 10 bases map to TRBD1. V trimming: 0 bases; J trimming: 12 bases; junction bases outside the gene matches: 12. The length of the CDR3 is 16 residues. In germline, CDR1 is SGHRS, CDR2 YFSETQ. The CDR3 here is CASSLEPPGTGVNQYF. The CDR3 DNA reads TGCGCCAGCAGCTTGGAACCCCCCGGGACAGGGGTCAATCAGTACTTC.

A remark on this clone: This CDR3 is also generated by other DNA sequences in the sample. As DNA, the CDR3 is TGCGCCAGCAGTGGACAGGGTGGGACAGATACGCAGTATTTT. Translation: CASSGQGGTDTQYF. This chain uses TRBV5-1 with TRBJ2-3; 8 positions match TRBD1. V shed 5 bases, J shed 3 bases, and the junction held 5 bases outside the gene matches. Germline assignment: CDR1 SGHRS and CDR2 YFSETQ. The CDR3 sequence is 14 residues long.